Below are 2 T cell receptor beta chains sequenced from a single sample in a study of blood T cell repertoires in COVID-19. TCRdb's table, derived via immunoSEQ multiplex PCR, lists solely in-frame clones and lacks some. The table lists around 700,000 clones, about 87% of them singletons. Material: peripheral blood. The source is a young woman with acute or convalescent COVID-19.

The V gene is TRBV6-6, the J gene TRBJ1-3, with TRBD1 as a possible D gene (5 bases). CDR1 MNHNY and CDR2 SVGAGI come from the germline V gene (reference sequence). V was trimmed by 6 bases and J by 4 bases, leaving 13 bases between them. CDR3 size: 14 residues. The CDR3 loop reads CASSEGAGGNTIYF. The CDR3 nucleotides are TGTGCCAGCAGCGAAGGGGCAGGGGGAAACACCATATATTTT.

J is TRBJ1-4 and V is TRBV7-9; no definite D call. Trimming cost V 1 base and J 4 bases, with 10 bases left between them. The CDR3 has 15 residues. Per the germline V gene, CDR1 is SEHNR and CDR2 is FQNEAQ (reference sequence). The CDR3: CASSLGYTDNEKLFF. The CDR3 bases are TGTGCCAGCAGCTTAGGGTACACAGATAATGAAAAACTGTTTTTT.